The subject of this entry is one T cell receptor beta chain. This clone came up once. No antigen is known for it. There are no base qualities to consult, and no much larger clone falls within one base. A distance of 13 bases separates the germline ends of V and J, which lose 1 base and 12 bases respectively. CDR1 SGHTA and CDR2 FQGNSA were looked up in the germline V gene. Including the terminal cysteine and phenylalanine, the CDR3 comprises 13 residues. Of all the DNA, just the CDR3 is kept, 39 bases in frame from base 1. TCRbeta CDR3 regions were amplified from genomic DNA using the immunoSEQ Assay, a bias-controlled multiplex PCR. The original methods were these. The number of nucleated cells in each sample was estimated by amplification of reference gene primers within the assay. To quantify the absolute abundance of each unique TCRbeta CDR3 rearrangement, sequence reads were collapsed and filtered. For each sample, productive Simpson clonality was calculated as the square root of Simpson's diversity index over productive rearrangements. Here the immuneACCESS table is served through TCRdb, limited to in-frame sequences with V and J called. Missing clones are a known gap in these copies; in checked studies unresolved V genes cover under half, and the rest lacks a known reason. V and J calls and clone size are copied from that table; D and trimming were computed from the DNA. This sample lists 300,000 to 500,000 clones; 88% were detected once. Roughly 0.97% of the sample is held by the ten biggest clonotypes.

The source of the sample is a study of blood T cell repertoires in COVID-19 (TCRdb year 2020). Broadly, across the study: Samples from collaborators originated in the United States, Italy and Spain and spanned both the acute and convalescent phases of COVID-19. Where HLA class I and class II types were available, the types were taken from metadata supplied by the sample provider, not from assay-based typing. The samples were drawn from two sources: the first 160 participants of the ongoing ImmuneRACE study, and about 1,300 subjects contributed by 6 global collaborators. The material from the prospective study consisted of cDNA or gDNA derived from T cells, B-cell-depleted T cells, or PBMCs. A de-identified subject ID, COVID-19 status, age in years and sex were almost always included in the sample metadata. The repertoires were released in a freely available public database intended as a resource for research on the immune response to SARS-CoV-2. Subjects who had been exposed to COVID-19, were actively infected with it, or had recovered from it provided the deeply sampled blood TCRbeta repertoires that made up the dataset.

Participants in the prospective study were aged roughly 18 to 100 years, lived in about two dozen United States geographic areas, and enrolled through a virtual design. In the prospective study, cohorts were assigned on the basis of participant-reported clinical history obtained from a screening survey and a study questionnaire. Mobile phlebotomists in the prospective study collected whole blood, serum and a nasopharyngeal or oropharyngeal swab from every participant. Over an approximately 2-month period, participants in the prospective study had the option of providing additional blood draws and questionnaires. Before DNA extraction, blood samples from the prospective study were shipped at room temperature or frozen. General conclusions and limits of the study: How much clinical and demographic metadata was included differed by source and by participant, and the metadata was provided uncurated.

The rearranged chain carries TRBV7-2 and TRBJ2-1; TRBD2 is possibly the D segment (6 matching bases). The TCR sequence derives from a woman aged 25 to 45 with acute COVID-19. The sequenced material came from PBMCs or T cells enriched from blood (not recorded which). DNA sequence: TGTGCCAGCAGCTTAGTAGGGACTCCAGGGCAGTTCTTC. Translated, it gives CASSLVGTPGQFF.